This is a list of T cell receptor beta chains from one sample in a study of blood T cell repertoires in COVID-19. Assay: immunoSEQ multiplex PCR; the TCRdb copy retains only in-frame clones and omits some. The sample yields about 95,000 clones, around 90% seen once. The source material was peripheral blood. These receptor sequences come from a woman in her 70s with acute or convalescent COVID-19. The CDR3 runs from the conserved cysteine through the conserved F or W. The D gene is left open where the match is weak. A clone size is listed for some rows: how often the clone was seen (once, few, many), or a class if it is expanded.

j_gene: TRBJ1-5; v_gene: TRBV5-5; abundance: few; d_gene: -; CDR3aa: CASSLDQGNQPQHF; CDR3nt: TGTGCCAGCAGCTTGGATCAGGGGAATCAGCCCCAGCATTTT
j_gene: TRBJ1-2; v_gene: TRBV30; abundance: few; d_gene: -; CDR3aa: CAWSPTYRVGYTF; CDR3nt: TGTGCCTGGAGTCCGACCTACAGGGTTGGCTACACCTTC
j_gene: TRBJ2-1; v_gene: TRBV18; abundance: -; d_gene: TRBD1; CDR3aa: CASSPLGQVGNEQFF; CDR3nt: TGTGCCAGCTCACCATTGGGACAGGTGGGCAATGAGCAGTTCTTC
j_gene: TRBJ2-2; v_gene: TRBV19; abundance: -; d_gene: TRBD1; CDR3aa: CASSPPGGVTGELFF; CDR3nt: TGTGCCAGTAGCCCCCCAGGGGGAGTCACCGGGGAGCTGTTTTTT
j_gene: TRBJ2-2; v_gene: TRBV29-1; abundance: -; d_gene: -; CDR3aa: CSVGTRGGELFF; CDR3nt: TGCAGCGTAGGGACTCGAGGCGGGGAGCTGTTTTTT
j_gene: TRBJ2-3; v_gene: TRBV5-6; abundance: once; d_gene: TRBD2; CDR3aa: CASSLTSGGTSTDTQYF; CDR3nt: TGTGCCAGCAGCTTGACTAGCGGGGGGACTAGCACAGATACGCAGTATTTT
j_gene: TRBJ1-4; v_gene: TRBV5-8; abundance: -; d_gene: -; CDR3aa: CASSVSDIEKLFF; CDR3nt: TGTGCCAGCAGCGTGTCCGACATCGAAAAACTGTTTTTT
j_gene: TRBJ1-5; v_gene: TRBV18; abundance: -; d_gene: TRBD1; CDR3aa: CASSPGQGPNQPQHF; CDR3nt: TGTGCCAGCTCCCCCGGACAGGGCCCCAATCAGCCCCAGCATTTT
j_gene: TRBJ2-7; v_gene: TRBV27; abundance: -; d_gene: TRBD1; CDR3aa: CASHKTGRYEQYF; CDR3nt: TGTGCCAGTCACAAGACAGGGAGATACGAGCAGTACTTC
j_gene: TRBJ1-5; v_gene: TRBV19; abundance: -; d_gene: TRBD1; CDR3aa: CASSTQGSNQPQHF; CDR3nt: TGTGCCAGTAGTACACAGGGGAGCAATCAGCCCCAGCATTTT
j_gene: TRBJ2-6; v_gene: TRBV5-1; abundance: -; d_gene: -; CDR3aa: CASSLGYTTGANVLTF; CDR3nt: TGCGCCAGCAGCTTGGGTTACACAACTGGGGCCAACGTCCTGACTTTC
j_gene: TRBJ2-4; v_gene: TRBV28; abundance: -; d_gene: TRBD1; CDR3aa: CASSPLDRANIQYF; CDR3nt: TGTGCCAGCAGTCCGTTGGACAGGGCAAACATTCAGTACTTC
j_gene: TRBJ1-4; v_gene: TRBV29-1; abundance: -; d_gene: -; CDR3aa: CSGGGRGEKLFF; CDR3nt: TGCAGCGGAGGGGGAAGGGGTGAAAAACTGTTTTTT
j_gene: TRBJ2-1; v_gene: TRBV18; abundance: -; d_gene: TRBD2; CDR3aa: CASSPGSGGNNEQFF; CDR3nt: TGTGCCAGCTCACCGGGTAGCGGGGGCAACAATGAGCAGTTCTTC
j_gene: TRBJ1-4; v_gene: TRBV19; abundance: -; d_gene: -; CDR3aa: CASTRGGAPTNEKLFF; CDR3nt: TGTGCCAGTACCCGGGGAGGGGCTCCAACTAATGAAAAACTGTTTTTT
j_gene: TRBJ1-6; v_gene: TRBV6-4; abundance: -; d_gene: -; CDR3aa: CASSDQGRDNSPLHF; CDR3nt: TGTGCCAGCAGCGATCAGGGTCGCGATAATTCACCCCTCCACTTT